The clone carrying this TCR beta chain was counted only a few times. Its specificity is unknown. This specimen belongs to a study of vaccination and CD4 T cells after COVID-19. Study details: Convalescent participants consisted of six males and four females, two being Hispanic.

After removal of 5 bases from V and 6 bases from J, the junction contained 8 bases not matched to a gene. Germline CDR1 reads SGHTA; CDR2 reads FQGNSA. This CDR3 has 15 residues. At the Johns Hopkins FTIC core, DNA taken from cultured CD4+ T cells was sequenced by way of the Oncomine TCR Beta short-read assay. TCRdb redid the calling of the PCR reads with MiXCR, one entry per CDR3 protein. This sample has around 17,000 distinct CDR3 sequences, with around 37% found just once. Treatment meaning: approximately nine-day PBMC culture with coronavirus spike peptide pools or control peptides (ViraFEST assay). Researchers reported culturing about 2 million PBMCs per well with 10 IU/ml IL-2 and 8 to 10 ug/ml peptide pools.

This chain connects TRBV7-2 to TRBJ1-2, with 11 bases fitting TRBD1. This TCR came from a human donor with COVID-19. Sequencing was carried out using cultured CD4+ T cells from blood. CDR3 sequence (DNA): TGTGCCAGCAGCCCGAGGGGACAGGGGGGTAATGGCTACACCTTC. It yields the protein CASSPRGQGGNGYTF.